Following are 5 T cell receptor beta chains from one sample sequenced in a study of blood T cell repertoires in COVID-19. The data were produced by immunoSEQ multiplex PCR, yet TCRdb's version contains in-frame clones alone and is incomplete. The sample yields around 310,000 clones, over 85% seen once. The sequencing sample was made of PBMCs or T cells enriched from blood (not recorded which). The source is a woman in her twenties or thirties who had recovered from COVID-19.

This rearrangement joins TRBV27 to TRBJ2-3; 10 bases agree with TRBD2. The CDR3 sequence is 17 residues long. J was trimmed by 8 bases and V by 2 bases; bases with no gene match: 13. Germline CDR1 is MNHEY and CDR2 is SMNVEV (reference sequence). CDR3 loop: CASSLGLAGERSPTQYF. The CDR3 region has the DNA TGTGCCAGCAGTTTAGGGCTAGCGGGAGAACGGTCCCCTACGCAGTATTTT.

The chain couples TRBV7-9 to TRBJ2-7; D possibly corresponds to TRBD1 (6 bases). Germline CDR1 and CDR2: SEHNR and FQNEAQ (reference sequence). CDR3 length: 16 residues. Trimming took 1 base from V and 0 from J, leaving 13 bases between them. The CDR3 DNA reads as TGTGCCAGCAGCTTAGTGGGGGCTGATTACTCCTACGAGCAGTACTTC. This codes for CASSLVGADYSYEQYF.

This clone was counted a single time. The CDR3 region has the DNA TGCGCCAGCAGCCGAATAGCCGGACAGGGGCTCCCTAACTATGGCTACACCTTC. Amino acid sequence: CASSRIAGQGLPNYGYTF. The chain carries TRBV5-1 and TRBJ1-2; TRBD1 aligns across 9 bases. The germline CDR1 and CDR2 sequences are SGHRS and YFSETQ. This CDR3 contains 18 residues. The ends lost 4 bases at V and 0 bases at J; junction bases unmatched: 13.

CDR3 sequence reads: CASSLVKVGTGRTEAFF. The CDR3 DNA reads TGCGCCAGCAGCTTGGTTAAAGTCGGGACAGGGCGCACTGAAGCTTTCTTT. J is TRBJ1-1 and V is TRBV5-1; 9 bases are shared with TRBD1. In germline, CDR1 is SGHRS, CDR2 YFSETQ. CDR3 length: 17 amino acids. V lost 0 bases to trimming and J lost 4 bases; unmatched junction nucleotides: 10.

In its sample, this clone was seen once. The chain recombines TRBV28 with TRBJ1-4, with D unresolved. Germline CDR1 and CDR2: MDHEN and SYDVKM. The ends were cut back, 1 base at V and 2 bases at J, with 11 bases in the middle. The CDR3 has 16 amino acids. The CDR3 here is CASSLLPAETNEKLFF. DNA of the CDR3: TGTGCCAGCAGTTTATTACCCGCCGAGACTAATGAAAAACTGTTTTTT.